The T cell receptor beta chain under discussion was sequenced for a study of cytotoxic CD8 clonotypes in ibrutinib-treated CLL. Findings and limits, study-wide: Public clonotypes showed up rarely, and on treatment they shrank or held steady.

This clone was observed a handful of times. The antigen is undetermined. TCRdb's copy holds only in-frame clones and misses some; the assay was immunoSEQ multiplex PCR. The sample has more than 110,000 clones; around 81% are singletons. The V gene end was trimmed by 3 bases and the J gene end by 3 bases; junction bases not matched to a gene: 0. This CDR3 comprises 13 residues. Germline CDR1 is SEHNR and CDR2 is FQNEAQ (reference sequence). Sequencing was performed on PBMCs, taken after 36 months of ibrutinib treatment. The rearrangement links TRBV7-9 to TRBJ1-2; 8 bases agree with TRBD1. This clonotype was sampled from a human donor with chronic lymphocytic leukemia. CDR3 in amino acids: CASSLTGDYGYTF. DNA for the CDR3: TGTGCCAGCAGCTTGACAGGGGACTATGGCTACACCTTC.